A selection of T cell receptor beta chains follows, all from one sample in a study of shared clonotypes between healthy human individuals. Sequencing was performed with immunoSEQ multiplex PCR; in TCRdb, only in-frame clones are kept and a portion is missing. The sample lists 110,000 or so clones; about 70% were seen once. Sequenced: memory CD8+ T cells sorted from blood. These receptors all come from a woman aged 25 to 39 in good health. Each CDR3 is given with its conserved first and last residue.

TRBJ2-6	TRBV5-1	CASSLGPGTGNSGANVLTF
TRBJ1-1	TRBV28	CASTYHQRTGRTEAFF
TRBJ2-1	TRBV9	CASSVGGGSGEQFF
TRBJ2-7	TRBV28	CASSPSGRPYEQYF
TRBJ2-6	TRBV20-1	CRPYGANVLTF
TRBJ2-3	TRBV5-6	CASSLGTVSTDTQYF
TRBJ1-6	TRBV30	CAWSAPWVDKASSPLHF
TRBJ2-7	TRBV27	CASTPGTGGEQYF
TRBJ2-3	TRBV2	CASSGGGTHTDTQYF
TRBJ2-3	TRBV29-1	CSVWGRTDTQYF